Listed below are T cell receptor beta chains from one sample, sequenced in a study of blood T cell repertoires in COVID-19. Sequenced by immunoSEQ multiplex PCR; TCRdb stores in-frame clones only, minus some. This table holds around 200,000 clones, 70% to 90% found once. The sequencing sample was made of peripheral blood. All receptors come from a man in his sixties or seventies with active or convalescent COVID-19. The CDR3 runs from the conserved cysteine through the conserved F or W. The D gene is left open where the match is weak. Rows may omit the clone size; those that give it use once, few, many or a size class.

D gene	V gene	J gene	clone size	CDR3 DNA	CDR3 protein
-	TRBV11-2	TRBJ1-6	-	TGTGCCAGCAGCTTTCGGACAGCTATTAATTCACCCCTCCACTTT	CASSFRTAINSPLHF
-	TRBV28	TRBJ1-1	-	TGTGCCAGCAGTTTACCTCGACAGGCGATTCGAGTAGACACTGAAGCTTTCTTT	CASSLPRQAIRVDTEAFF
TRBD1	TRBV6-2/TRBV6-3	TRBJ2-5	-	TGTGCCAGCAGCCAGGGGGCATGGGAGACCCAGTACTTC	CASSQGAWETQYF
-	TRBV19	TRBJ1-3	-	TGTGCCAGTATCCATCAGGGCCCTGGAAACACCATATATTTT	CASIHQGPGNTIYF
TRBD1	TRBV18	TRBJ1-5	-	TGTGCCAGCTCACCAGGGACAGTCAATCAGCCCCAGCATTTT	CASSPGTVNQPQHF
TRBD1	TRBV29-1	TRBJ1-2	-	TGCAGCGTCCTGGACAGGGATGCATTTAACTATGGCTACACCTTC	CSVLDRDAFNYGYTF
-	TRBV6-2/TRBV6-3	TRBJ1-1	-	TGTGCCAGCACCCCCGGGGGCGGGGGGGGCAAGAGAAACACTGAAGCTTTCTTT	CASTPGGGGGKRNTEAFF
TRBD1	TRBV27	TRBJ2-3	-	TGTGCCAGCAGTCCCCAGGGGGCAGGAAGGCGCGGGAACACAGATACGCAGTATTTT	CASSPQGAGRRGNTDTQYF
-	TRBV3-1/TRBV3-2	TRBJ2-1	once	TGTGCCAGCAGCCAAGTTCCCTTGGTATCTCCTCCAGATAATGAGCAGTTCTTC	CASSQVPLVSPPDNEQFF
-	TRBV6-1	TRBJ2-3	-	TGTGCCAGCAGTGATAGTCGAGATACGCAGTATTTT	CASSDSRDTQYF
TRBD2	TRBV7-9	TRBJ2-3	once	TGTGCCAGCAGTAAGGGACTAGCGGGGGGGCCGAAAGATACGCAGTATTTT	CASSKGLAGGPKDTQYF
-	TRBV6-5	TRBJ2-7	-	TGTGCCAGCAGCCTCACGGGTTACTACGAGCAGTACTTC	CASSLTGYYEQYF
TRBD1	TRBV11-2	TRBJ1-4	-	TGTGCCAGCAGCCGCAGGGGGCTTGGTGAAAAACTGTTTTTT	CASSRRGLGEKLFF
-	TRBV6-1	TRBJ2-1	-	TGTGCCAGCAGTGAATTGGCAGGAATTAATGAGCAGTTCTTC	CASSELAGINEQFF
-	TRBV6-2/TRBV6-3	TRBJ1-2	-	TGTGCCAGCAGTGACGGACAGTACTATGGCTACACCTTC	CASSDGQYYGYTF
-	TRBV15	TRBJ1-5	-	TGTGCCACCAGCAGAGAAGTACGGGGGAATCAGCCCCAGCATTTT	CATSREVRGNQPQHF
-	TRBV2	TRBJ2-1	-	TGTGCCAGCATGGGCGCCCTCTCCTACAATGAGCAGTTCTTC	CASMGALSYNEQFF
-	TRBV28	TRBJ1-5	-	TGTGCCAGCTCCGCAGGAGGGACCCATCAGCCCCAGCATTTT	CASSAGGTHQPQHF
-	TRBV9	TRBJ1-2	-	TGTGCCAGCAGCGTAGGGGTCGGTCAGGGCCTCTATGGCTACACCTTC	CASSVGVGQGLYGYTF
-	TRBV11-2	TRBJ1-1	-	TGTGCCAGCAGCTCTAAATCCCGGGTGTGGGGGCACACTGAAGCTTTCTTT	CASSSKSRVWGHTEAFF
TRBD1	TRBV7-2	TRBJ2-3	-	TGTGCCAGCAGCGCAGACAGGGGGATTTACACAGATACGCAGTATTTT	CASSADRGIYTDTQYF
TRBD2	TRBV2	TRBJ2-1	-	TGTGCCAGCAAGGGGCTAGCGGGGTTATACAATGAGCAGTTCTTC	CASKGLAGLYNEQFF
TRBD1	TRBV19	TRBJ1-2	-	TGTGCCAGTAGTACAGGGTGGACAGGGAACTATGGCTACACCTTC	CASSTGWTGNYGYTF
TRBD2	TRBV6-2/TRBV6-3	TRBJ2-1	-	TGTGCCAGCAGTTACGCAATACTAGCGGGAGGCACCGCTGAGCAGTTCTTC	CASSYAILAGGTAEQFF
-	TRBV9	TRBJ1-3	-	TGTGCCAGCAGCCCCCCGGGCTCTGGAAACACCATATATTTT	CASSPPGSGNTIYF
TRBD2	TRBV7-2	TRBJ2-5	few	TGTGCCAGCCGCCGGGGGGTGAACCAAGAGACCCAGTACTTC	CASRRGVNQETQYF
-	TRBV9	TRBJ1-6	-	TGTGCCAGCAGCGTAGAATCGTCAGGGCGTTCACCCCTCCACTTT	CASSVESSGRSPLHF
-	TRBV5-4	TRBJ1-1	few	TGTGCCAGCAGCCCGGACTTGGGGGGCACTGAAGCTTTCTTT	CASSPDLGGTEAFF
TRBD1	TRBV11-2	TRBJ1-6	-	TGTGCCAGCAGCTACAACCGGGACAGGAATTCACCCCTCCACTTT	CASSYNRDRNSPLHF
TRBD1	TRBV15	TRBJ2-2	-	TGTGCCACCAGCAGAGCCGGGACAGGGAACACCGGGGAGCTGTTTTTT	CATSRAGTGNTGELFF
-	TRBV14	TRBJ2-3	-	TGTGCCAGCAGCTCCCGCGGGAAGGGGTCTAAATTCACAGATACGCAGTATTTT	CASSSRGKGSKFTDTQYF
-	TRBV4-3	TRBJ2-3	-	TGCGCCAGCAGCCAAGATAGCCCTATCCGTGGAGATACGCAGTATTTT	CASSQDSPIRGDTQYF
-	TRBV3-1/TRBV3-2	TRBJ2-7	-	TGTGCCAGCAGCCAAGACAGGGTGGGGGAGCAGTACTTC	CASSQDRVGEQYF
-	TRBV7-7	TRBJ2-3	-	TGTGCCAGCAGTTCAGGGTACACAGATACGCAGTATTTT	CASSSGYTDTQYF
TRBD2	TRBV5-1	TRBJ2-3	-	TGCGCCAGCAGCGAGGGACTAGCTGGAAACACAGATACGCAGTATTTT	CASSEGLAGNTDTQYF
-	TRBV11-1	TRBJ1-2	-	TGTGCCAGCGGCAGTAACTATGGCTACACCTTC	CASGSNYGYTF
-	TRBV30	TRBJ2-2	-	TGTGCCTGGGGCATCGGGGACGGGGAGCTGTTTTTT	CAWGIGDGELFF
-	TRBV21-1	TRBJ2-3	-	TGTGCCAGCAGCAAAGCTAAAGGCAGGGCTAGCACAGATACGCAGTATTTT	CASSKAKGRASTDTQYF
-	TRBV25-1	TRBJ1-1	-	TGTGCCAGCAAGGGACACAACTTGGGCACTGAAGCTTTCTTT	CASKGHNLGTEAFF
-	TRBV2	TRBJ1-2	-	TGTGCCAGCAGCCGGTCCTACTATGGCTACACCTTC	CASSRSYYGYTF
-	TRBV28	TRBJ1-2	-	TGTGCCAGCAGTGTCAGGGTCCCCTATCATGGCTACACCTTC	CASSVRVPYHGYTF
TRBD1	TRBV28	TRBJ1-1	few	TGTGCCAGCAGAACCGACAGGGTGGCCACTGAAGCTTTCTTT	CASRTDRVATEAFF
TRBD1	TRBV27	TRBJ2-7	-	TGTGCCAGCAGTTCTCCCCGCGACAGGGGCGTTCGGGTTGAGCAGTACTTC	CASSSPRDRGVRVEQYF
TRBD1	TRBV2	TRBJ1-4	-	TGTGCCAGCAGGGAGGGAGGACAGGATGAAAAACTGTTTTTT	CASREGGQDEKLFF
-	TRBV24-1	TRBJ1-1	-	TGTGCCACCAGTTCCGGGATAGGCACTGAAGCTTTCTTT	CATSSGIGTEAFF
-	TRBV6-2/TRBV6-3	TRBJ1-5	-	TGTGCCAGCAGCCCTGCTGGGGAGGGGGACAATCAGCCCCAGCATTTT	CASSPAGEGDNQPQHF
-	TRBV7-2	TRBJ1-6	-	TGTGCCAGCAGGCCACAGACAGTTAGCTCACCCCTCCACTTT	CASRPQTVSSPLHF
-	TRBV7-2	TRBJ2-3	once	TGTGCCAGCAGCTTAGGACGGACTCCGGCAGATACGCAGTATTTT	CASSLGRTPADTQYF
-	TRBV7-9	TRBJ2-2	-	TGTGCCAGCAGCCGTACAGGGAACACCGGGGAGCTGTTTTTT	CASSRTGNTGELFF
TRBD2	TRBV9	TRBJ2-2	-	TGTGCCAGCAGCGTAGGGGTAGCGGGGGGATCCGGCGGGGAGCTGTTTTTT	CASSVGVAGGSGGELFF
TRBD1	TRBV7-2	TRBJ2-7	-	TGTGCCAGCAGCTTAATAGGGGCGGGACAGGGACCCCACGAGCAGTACTTC	CASSLIGAGQGPHEQYF
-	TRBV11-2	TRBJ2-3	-	TGTGCCAGCAGCTTATTACCCCGGGTCCTCACAGATACGCAGTATTTT	CASSLLPRVLTDTQYF
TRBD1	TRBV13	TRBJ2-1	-	TGTGCCAGCAGCTTAGGCCCAGGGGGCTTTTTCAATGAGCAGTTCTTC	CASSLGPGGFFNEQFF
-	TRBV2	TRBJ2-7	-	TGTGCCAGCAGTGTCCGGCAGGGATCGGGCGAGCAGTACTTC	CASSVRQGSGEQYF